The source of this TCR beta chain is a study of circulating CD8 cells and anti-PD-1 response in melanoma. The CDR3 is 15 amino acids. In germline, CDR1 is MNHEY, CDR2 SVGEGT. With 2 bases clipped from V and 6 bases from J, the junction kept 1 base outside the gene matches. This clonotype was detected a few times. This may arise from a read error, as a much more abundant clone is one base away. TCR libraries were prepared from around 15 ng of total RNA with the QIAseq Immune Repertoire TCR panel. TCRdb reanalysed the reads using MiXCR and keeps one entry per CDR3 protein. The data hold roughly 430 distinct CDR3 sequences, with 9.2% observed a single time. From live CD3+CD8+TCRalphabeta+ cells, four PD-1 and/or TIGIT subsets were sorted.

The TCR was taken from a human donor with melanoma. The chain recombines TRBV6-2 or TRBV6-3 with TRBJ2-2, with 12 bases fitting TRBD2. The sample was CD8+ T cells from PBMCs, taken at baseline or after one month of anti-PD-1 therapy (not recorded which). This CDR3 is CASSYLAGGSGELFF. In DNA form, the CDR3 reads TGTGCCAGCAGTTACCTAGCGGGAGGGTCCGGGGAGCTGTTTTTT.